This entry features one TCR beta chain sequence. Antigen specificity is unknown. This specimen comes from a study of blood T cells in healthy people across ages. Findings of the study overall: Whereas aged donors had fewer naive CD4+ cells, long-lived donors had more of them and higher diversity. A conclusive naive versus antigen-experienced comparison was prevented by the unsorted PBMCs.

Donor samples were obtained from healthy Caucasian individuals from Russia, aged 6 to 90. Peripheral blood from each donor was collected in a volume of approximately 9.2 milliliters. Primers used in a second PCR of roughly 6 to 11 cycles were a sample-barcoded 5' primer and a J-beta primer mix. TCRdb re-analysed the 5' RACE reads in MiXCR, keeping a single row per CDR3 protein. Of about 1,400,000 distinct CDR3 sequences detected, roughly 40% appear once; the ten largest clones hold roughly 8.2%. The CDR3 loop spans 16 amino acids. Germline assignment: CDR1 ENHRY and CDR2 SYGVKD. V shed 4 bases, J shed 3 bases, and the junction held 7 bases outside the gene matches.

Sequencing was done on a sample of blood. The TCR comes from a woman between 18 and 29 years old in good health. This rearrangement joins TRBV10-3 to TRBJ2-7, with 12 bases aligning to TRBD2. CDR3 residues: CAISVPRTSGIYEQYF. Here the CDR3 DNA reads TGTGCCATCAGTGTCCCCCGGACTAGCGGGATCTACGAGCAGTACTTC.